The entry that follows covers one TCR beta chain sequence. Its antigen is as yet unknown. CD45RO-negative, CCR7-positively selected cells formed the naive CD8 fraction, excluding terminally differentiated effector memory CD45RA+ cells. Trimming took 2 bases from V and 4 from J, leaving 19 bases between them. This CDR3 has 17 residues. The germline V gene encodes CDR1 SGHAT and CDR2 FQNNGV. The sample belongs to a study of shared clonotypes between healthy human individuals. Study-wide findings and caveats: Among the subsets, naive ones generally showed larger estimated richness than memory ones. Owing to a small donor count, the genetic and exposure-history diversity represented was limited.

An assay was performed, and its level was deep. In the original processing: ImmunoSEQ output lacked quality scores and full-length reads, limiting matched filtering. Profiling relied on immunoSEQ multiplex PCR, and the TCRdb table lists in-frame clones only, not all of them. That table supplies the V and J calls and clone size; D and trimming were determined from the DNA. The sample contains about 2 million clones, roughly 94% of which appear only once. Sequenced: naive CD8+ T cells sorted from blood. The sequence came from a man aged 18 to 29 in good health. The chain has TRBV11-2 and TRBJ2-3, with D tentatively TRBD2 (5 bases). CDR3 sequence: CASSLYALKAVADTQYF. DNA of the CDR3: TGTGCCAGCAGCTTATATGCGCTTAAAGCGGTAGCAGATACGCAGTATTTT.